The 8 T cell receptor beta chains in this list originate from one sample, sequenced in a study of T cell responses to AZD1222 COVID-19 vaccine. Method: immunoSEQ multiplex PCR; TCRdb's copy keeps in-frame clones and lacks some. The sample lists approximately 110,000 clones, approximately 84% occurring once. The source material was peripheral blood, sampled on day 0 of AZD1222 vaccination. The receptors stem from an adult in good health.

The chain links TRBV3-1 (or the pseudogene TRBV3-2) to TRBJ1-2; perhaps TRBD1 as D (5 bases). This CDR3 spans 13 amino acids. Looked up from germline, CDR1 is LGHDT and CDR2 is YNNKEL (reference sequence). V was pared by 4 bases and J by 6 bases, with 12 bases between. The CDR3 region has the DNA TGTGCCAGCAGCCTTGGGACCAGGCATGGCTACACCTTC. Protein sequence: CASSLGTRHGYTF.

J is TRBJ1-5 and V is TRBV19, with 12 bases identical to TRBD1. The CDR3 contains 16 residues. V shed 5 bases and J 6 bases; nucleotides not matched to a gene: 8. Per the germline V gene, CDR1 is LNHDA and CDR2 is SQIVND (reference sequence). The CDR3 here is CASSPRDRGRVQPQHF. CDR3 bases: TGTGCCAGTAGTCCCCGGGACAGGGGGCGCGTTCAGCCCCAGCATTTT. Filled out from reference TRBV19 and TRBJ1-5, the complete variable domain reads DGGITQSPKYLFRKEGQNVTLSCEQNLNHDAMYWYRQDPGQGLRLIYYSQIVNDFQKGDIAEGYSVSREKKESFPLTVTSAQKNPTAFYLCASSPRDRGRVQPQHFGDGTRLSIL.

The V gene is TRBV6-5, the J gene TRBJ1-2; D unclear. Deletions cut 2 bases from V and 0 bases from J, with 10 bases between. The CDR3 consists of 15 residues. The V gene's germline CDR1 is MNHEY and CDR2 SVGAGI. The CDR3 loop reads CASSYNLSPNYGYTF. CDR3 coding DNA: TGTGCCAGCAGTTACAATCTCTCCCCTAACTATGGCTACACCTTC.

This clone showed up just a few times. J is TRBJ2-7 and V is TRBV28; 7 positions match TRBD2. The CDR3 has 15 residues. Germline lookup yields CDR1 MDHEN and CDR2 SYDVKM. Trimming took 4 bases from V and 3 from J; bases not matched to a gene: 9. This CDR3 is CASSSPGGRGYEQYF. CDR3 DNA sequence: TGTGCCAGCAGTTCCCCCGGCGGGAGAGGCTACGAGCAGTACTTC.

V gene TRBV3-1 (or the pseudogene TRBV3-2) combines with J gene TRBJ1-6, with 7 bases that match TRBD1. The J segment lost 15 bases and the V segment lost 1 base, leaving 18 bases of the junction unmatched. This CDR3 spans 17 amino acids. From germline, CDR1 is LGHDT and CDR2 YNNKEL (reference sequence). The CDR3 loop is CASSQVSEGAARGRLHF. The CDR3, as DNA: TGTGCCAGCAGCCAAGTATCTGAGGGGGCGGCTCGGGGGCGCCTCCACTTT.

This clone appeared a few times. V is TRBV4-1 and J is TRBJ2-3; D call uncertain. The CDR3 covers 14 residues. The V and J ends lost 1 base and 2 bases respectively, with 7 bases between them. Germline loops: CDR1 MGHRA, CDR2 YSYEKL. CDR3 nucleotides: TGCGCCAGCAGCCAAGTGGTCAACACAGATACGCAGTATTTT. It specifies CASSQVVNTDTQYF.

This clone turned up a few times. This CDR3 is CASSPDGGKSSYEQYF. The DNA of the CDR3 is TGTGCCAGCAGCCCCGATGGGGGGAAAAGTTCTTACGAGCAGTACTTC. The genes are TRBV11-3 and TRBJ2-7; the D gene is possibly TRBD2 (6 bases). Trimming left V 5 bases short and J 4 bases short, with 21 bases between. Germline CDR1 and CDR2: SGHNT and YENEEA. The CDR3 loop spans 16 amino acids.

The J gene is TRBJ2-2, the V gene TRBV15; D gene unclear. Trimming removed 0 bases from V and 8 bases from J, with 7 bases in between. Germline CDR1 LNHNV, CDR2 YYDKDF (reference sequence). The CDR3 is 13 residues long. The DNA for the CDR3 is TGTGCCACCAGCAGAGATTCTGGGGGGGAGCTGTTTTTT. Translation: CATSRDSGGELFF.